This TCR beta chain came from a study of PD-1 blockade in classical Hodgkin lymphoma (dated by TCRdb to about 2020). With respect to the entire study: Nivolumab dosing was 3 mg/kg intravenously every 2 weeks, continuing until either disease progression or unacceptable toxicity. The study used CyTOF and TCR beta sequencing to define a peripheral blood immune signature of response to PD-1 blockade in classical Hodgkin lymphoma. On the study overall, not on this receptor specifically: By C4D1, a significant rise was seen in CD4+ TCR diversity but not in CD8+ TCR diversity (p=0.0027 vs p=0.16), and the rise was most apparent among complete responders (p=0.02). Only a single clinical trial cohort was studied, and what caused the repertoire differences, possibly disease activity or prior therapy, remained undefined. Among trial patients, those achieving complete response had baseline diversity similar to that of newly diagnosed patients, while diversity was significantly lower in partial responders and progressors. Baseline TCR diversity was reported to be lower in newly diagnosed patients than in healthy donors, and even lower in relapsed/refractory patients. Patients starting nivolumab less than 1 year after ASCT had lower diversity and were excluded from later analyses to avoid confounding by immune reconstitution.

Counted from cysteine to phenylalanine, this CDR3 has 14 amino acids. The retained sequence is limited to the CDR3, 42 bases, with the frame set at the first base. Per the germline V gene (reference sequence), SEHNR is the CDR1 and FQNEAQ is the CDR2. The junction shows trimming of 2 bases on V and 0 bases on J, and the gene matches do not reach 0 bases of it. The Qiagen DNeasy kit was used to extract genomic DNA both from unsorted PBMCs and from the negatively selected CD4+ and CD8+ fractions. Amplification of TCR beta CDR3 regions was done by immunoSEQ multiplex PCR with primers that anneal to V and J segments. Amplification bias was minimized using a synthetic immune receptor repertoire, and residual bias was removed computationally after sequencing. The study's own analysis went as follows. Repertoire diversity was quantified as the Shannon entropy index using custom Python scripts. The unsorted, CD4+ and CD8+ repertoires were each analyzed separately, with the exception of combined analyses, where CD4+ and CD8+ sequences were merged in silico. Clonal expansion was defined as at least a 2-fold frequency increase after treatment relative to C1D1, with a pseudocount of 0.5 for undetected baseline clones. Clones with 0 or 1 copy at C1D1 were defined as singleton clones, while clones with 2 or more copies were defined as non-singleton clones. By matching protein sequences in sorted samples from the same patient, clones expanded in unsorted samples were annotated as CD4+, CD8+ or unknown. Wilcoxon tests on paired samples were used to test changes in diversity from C1D1 to C4D1. This immuneACCESS table, as held by TCRdb, lists in-frame sequences with V and J called but not all clones. Of the missing ones, under half trace to an unresolved V gene in checked studies; the others have no known cause. The V and J calls and the clone size are those of that table, but D and trimming were determined from the DNA. For this sample there are 15,000 to 20,000 clones; about 80% appear just once. The biggest ten clones account for about 4.5% of the sample.

Note on this clone: What this receptor recognizes is not known. No much larger clone exists at a distance of one base, and base qualities are not known.

This sample's time point label indicates: cycle 1 day 1 (C1D1), immediately before nivolumab initiation. All trial patients had relapsed after autologous stem cell transplantation, with cohorts A, B and C differing in prior brentuximab vedotin exposure. A total of around 60 patients with relapsed/refractory classical Hodgkin lymphoma made up the trial cohort, and each patient's best overall response was complete response, partial response or progressive disease. In the multi-cohort phase II CheckMate 205 trial, trial patients received single-agent nivolumab. An independent review committee assessed best overall response by applying the 2007 International Working Group response criteria. Trial PBMCs were collected just before the start of nivolumab (C1D1) and during therapy at cycle 2 day 1 and cycle 4 day 1. Peripheral blood was collected in 8 mL Vacutainer Cell Preparation Tubes, from which PBMCs were isolated by centrifugation and then cryopreserved.

The chain is encoded by TRBV7-9 joined to TRBJ1-2; a stretch of 7 junction bases matches TRBD1. Sample: peripheral blood mononuclear cells (PBMCs), taken at baseline. This TCR was sampled from a human donor with classical Hodgkin lymphoma. For the CDR3, the sequence is CASSLQGANYGYTF. In nucleotides, the sequence is TGTGCCAGCAGCTTACAGGGGGCTAACTATGGCTACACCTTC.